Each of the 17 T cell receptor beta chains below was sequenced from the same sample in a study of T cells in Graves' hyperthyroidism and ophthalmopathy. RNA transcripts provided the source from which TCR beta CDR3 regions were amplified. The TCR CDR3 first-round RT-PCR relied on the HTBI primer set. In TCRdb, the multiplex PCR reads were re-called with MiXCR into one record per CDR3 protein. In the table there are around 600,000 distinct CDR3 sequences, roughly 14% of which are singletons. Sequenced sample: blood. The receptors originated from a woman in her twenties or thirties with Graves' hyperthyroidism.

This clonotype was picked up many times. The chain employs TRBV4-1 and TRBJ1-1, with D perhaps TRBD1 (5 bases). The CDR3 contains 13 residues. Looked up from germline, CDR1 is MGHRA and CDR2 is YSYEKL. Trimming cost V 9 bases and J 1 base, with 12 bases left between them. CDR3 DNA sequence: TGCGCCAGTGCCCTTAGGGGGAACACTGAAGCTTTCTTT. This codes for CASALRGNTEAFF.

This clonotype was observed many times. The chain combines TRBV10-3 with TRBJ2-7, with TRBD2 matching over 7 bases. The germline CDR1 and CDR2 sequences are ENHRY and SYGVKD. Trimming took 3 bases from V and 1 from J; bases not matched to a gene: 3. The CDR3 has 14 residues. Here the CDR3 DNA reads TGTGCCATCAGTGATGGGAGGGTGTCCTACGAGCAGTACTTC. Its translation is CAISDGRVSYEQYF.

The table lists this clonotype with many counts. The J gene is TRBJ2-1, the V gene TRBV6-1; TRBD2 might be the D (5 bases). The germline CDR1 and CDR2 sequences are MNHNS and SASEGT. V was trimmed by 7 bases and J by 5 bases, leaving 15 bases between them. The CDR3 covers 14 residues. CDR3 bases: TGTGCCAGCAAGCAAGCCCGGGGAAACAATGAGCAGTTCTTC. It codes for CASKQARGNNEQFF.

This clonotype appeared many times. V and J are TRBV30 and TRBJ2-5, with 9 positions matching TRBD1. V shed 5 bases and J 9 bases; nucleotides not matched to a gene: 10. Germline values: CDR1 GTSNPN, CDR2 SVGIG (reference sequence). This CDR3 has 13 amino acids. CDR3 in amino acids: CAWGTGNNVAQYF. In DNA form, the CDR3 reads TGTGCCTGGGGGACAGGGAACAATGTGGCCCAGTACTTC. Drawing the rest from reference TRBV30 and TRBJ2-5, the complete variable domain is SQTIHQWPATLVQPVGSPLSLECTVEGTSNPNLYWYRQAAGRGLQLLFYSVGIGQISSEVPQNLSASRPQDRQFILSSKKLLLSDSGFYLCAWGTGNNVAQYFGPGTRLLVL.

This clonotype showed up many times. The chain has TRBV20-1 and TRBJ2-7; the D is unclear. The CDR3 loop spans 13 amino acids. The V and J ends lost 3 bases and 0 bases respectively, with 9 bases between them. Germline CDR1 reads DFQATT; CDR2 reads SNEGSKA (reference sequence). The CDR3 region is CSARFPHSYEQYF. Here the CDR3 DNA reads TGCAGTGCTAGGTTCCCTCACTCCTACGAGCAGTACTTC.

Ten or more counts support this clonotype. The rearrangement links TRBV3-1 to TRBJ2-1, with D perhaps given as TRBD1 or TRBD2 (5 bases each). Germline CDR1 and CDR2: LGHDT and YNNKEL (reference sequence). This CDR3 is built from 14 residues. V lost 1 base and J lost 8, with 12 bases in between. CDR3 sequence (DNA): TGTGCCAGCAGCCAAGGGCCGGGGACGGATGAGCAGTTCTTC. Translated: CASSQGPGTDEQFF.

In its sample, this clonotype was seen many times. The chain uses TRBV30 and TRBJ1-1; the D gene is possibly TRBD1 (6 bases). Trimming cost V 0 bases and J 9 bases, with 17 bases left between them. The V gene's germline CDR1 is GTSNPN and CDR2 SVGIG (reference sequence). The CDR3 sequence is 14 residues long. The CDR3 loop is CAWSVGGARGQAFF. The CDR3 DNA follows: TGTGCCTGGAGTGTCGGGGGGGCGCGAGGCCAAGCTTTCTTT.

This clonotype was seen a handful of times. The chain links TRBV12-3 or TRBV12-4 to TRBJ2-5; tentatively, D is TRBD2 (5 bases). V was shortened by 6 bases and J by 4 bases, with 18 bases between the two germline ends. This CDR3 is built from 15 residues. This CDR3 reads CASSPHSEGRETQYF. The CDR3 DNA reads TGTGCCAGCAGCCCCCATTCAGAGGGAAGAGAGACCCAGTACTTC.

This clonotype was detected many times. V and J are TRBV12-3 or TRBV12-4 and TRBJ2-5; 8 positions match TRBD2. The V and J ends lost 6 bases and 5 bases, in that order; junction bases with no gene match: 8. CDR3 length: 14 amino acids. The chain's CDR3 is CASRPGLGVETQYF. In DNA form, the CDR3 reads TGTGCCAGCAGGCCGGGACTAGGGGTGGAGACCCAGTACTTC.

In its sample, this clonotype was seen many times. The chain uses TRBV12-3 or TRBV12-4 and TRBJ2-7, with TRBD2 identical over 8 bases. This CDR3 spans 13 amino acids. After removal of 8 bases from V and 3 bases from J, the junction contained 6 bases not matched to a gene. The CDR3 DNA follows: TGTGCCAGCGGAAAGCGGGAGCTCTACGAGCAGTACTTC. This codes for CASGKRELYEQYF.

The chain carries TRBV5-1 and TRBJ1-2, with 8 bases aligning to TRBD1. The CDR3 consists of 15 residues. CDR1 SGHRS and CDR2 YFSETQ come from the germline V gene. V lost 1 base to trimming and J lost 4 bases; unmatched junction nucleotides: 6. The CDR3 reads CASSLWGQVLYGYTF. CDR3 in DNA: TGCGCCAGCAGCTTGTGGGGACAGGTACTCTATGGCTACACCTTC. The whole variable domain, remainder taken from reference TRBV5-1 and TRBJ1-2, is KAGVTQTPRYLIKTRGQQVTLSCSPISGHRSVSWYQQTPGQGLQFLFEYFSETQRNKGNFPGRFSGRQFSNSRSEMNVSTLELGDSALYLCASSLWGQVLYGYTFGSGTRLTVV.

This clonotype was recorded at least ten times. DNA of the CDR3: TGTGCCAGCAGCCAATTCCTCGGCAGGTACTACGAGCAGTACTTC. As protein: CASSQFLGRYYEQYF. The J gene is TRBJ2-7, the V gene TRBV3-1; D is ambiguous. The V end lost 2 bases, the J end lost 3 bases, and 14 bases lay between the germline ends. This CDR3 spans 15 amino acids. The V gene's germline CDR1 is LGHDT and CDR2 YNNKEL (reference sequence).

This clonotype was observed many times. V is TRBV28 and J is TRBJ1-2, with D unresolved. This CDR3 is built from 14 residues. The germline V gene encodes CDR1 MDHEN and CDR2 SYDVKM. V lost 6 bases, J lost 1 base, and 12 bases lay in between. CDR3 residues: CASSLNTLNYGYTF. CDR3 DNA: TGTGCCAGCAGCCTTAACACCCTTAACTATGGCTACACCTTC.

The J gene is TRBJ2-2, the V gene TRBV19; 8 bases map to TRBD1. Germline lookup yields CDR1 LNHDA and CDR2 SQIVND (reference sequence). Unmatched junction bases numbered 8, after V lost 6 bases and J lost 5 bases. This CDR3 has 15 residues. The CDR3 DNA sequence: TGTGCCAGTAGAGCCAGGACAGGGCGAACCGGGGAGCTGTTTTTT. Protein sequence: CASRARTGRTGELFF.

This clonotype has a handful of counts. The gene calls are TRBV25-1 and TRBJ2-2; perhaps TRBD1 as D (6 bases). V was pared by 2 bases and J by 0 bases, with 13 bases between. The CDR3 runs 17 residues. Germline values: CDR1 MGHDK, CDR2 SYGVNS. The CDR3 DNA is TGTGCCAGCAGTGAAACCTCCAGGGGAGCGAACACCGGGGAGCTGTTTTTT. This translates into CASSETSRGANTGELFF.

This clonotype occurred a few times. This sequence joins TRBV27 and TRBJ1-2; maybe TRBD1 (5 bases). The length of the CDR3 is 15 residues. V lost 8 bases and J 7 bases, leaving 23 bases between the germline ends. Germline CDR1 reads MNHEY; CDR2 reads SMNVEV (reference sequence). Here the CDR3 reads CASRGVRDWGSGYTF. The DNA for the CDR3 is TGTGCCAGCCGGGGTGTTCGGGACTGGGGGTCTGGCTACACCTTC.

This chain uses TRBV10-3 with TRBJ2-2; the match to TRBD2 covers 8 bases. The V gene end was trimmed by 3 bases and the J gene end by 3 bases; junction bases not matched to a gene: 9. CDR1 is ENHRY and CDR2 is SYGVKD in the germline V gene. The CDR3 spans 17 residues. The chain's CDR3 is CAISDVGLAGYTGELFF. The CDR3 region has the DNA TGTGCCATCAGTGACGTAGGGTTAGCGGGATACACCGGGGAGCTGTTTTTT.